The TCR beta chain under discussion was sequenced for a study of blood T cell repertoires in COVID-19. Study details: PBMCs, B-cell-depleted T cells, or T cells provided the cDNA or gDNA that made up the material.

Exposed study participants had met a COVID-19 case within 2 weeks before entry. CDR1 MNHEY and CDR2 SVGAGI come from the germline V gene. This CDR3 has 14 residues. The V end lost 3 bases, the J end lost 1 base, and 9 bases lay between the germline ends. How the authors handled the data: Reference gene primers were amplified, and this amplification served to estimate nucleated cell counts. Only in-frame clones appear in the TCRdb table, and some are missing; sequencing was by immunoSEQ multiplex PCR. That table supplies the V and J calls and clone size; D and trimming were determined from the DNA. The sample holds about 180,000 clones; about 80% are singletons and the top ten take about 15%.

The specimen was PBMCs or T cells enriched from blood (not recorded which). This receptor was taken from a man aged 60-69 years who had been exposed to COVID-19. The genes are TRBV6-5 and TRBJ2-5, with D tentatively TRBD1 (5 bases). The CDR3 loop is CASSYRRGQETQYF. The CDR3 bases are TGTGCCAGCAGTTATAGAAGGGGCCAAGAGACCCAGTACTTC.